The clone carrying this T cell receptor beta chain was seen a handful of times. Its antigen remains unidentified. This sample stems from a study of beta chain features in type 1 diabetes. Study results and caveats: Insertions were fewer and deletions more numerous at VDJ junctions in type 1 diabetes patients.

J gave up 5 bases and V 6 bases, and 9 bases lay outside the gene matches. CDR3 length equals 15 residues. Germline V lookup: CDR1 SQVTM, CDR2 ANQGSEA. All of the isolated RNA was reverse transcribed, so expressed TCRB transcripts were sequenced. The protocol was immunoSEQ multiplex PCR, while the TCRdb copy is restricted to in-frame clones and leaves out a portion. The table shows over 150,000 clones, with approximately 13% occurring only once. The specimen sequenced was central memory CD4+ T cells from blood. The rearrangement links TRBV29-1 to TRBJ2-5; 13 positions agree with TRBD2. The source of this sequence is a woman aged 18-29 years in good health. The CDR3 DNA reads as TGCAGCGTGCGGGGACTAGCGGGATCCGACGAGACCCAGTACTTC. This sequence encodes CSVRGLAGSDETQYF. The full variable domain, with the rest looked up from reference TRBV29-1 and TRBJ2-5, is SAVISQKPSRDICQRGTSLTIQCQVDSQVTMMFWYRQQPGQSLTLIATANQGSEATYESGFVIDKFPISRPNLTFSTLTVSNMSPEDSSIYLCSVRGLAGSDETQYFGPGTRLLVL.